Listed below are T cell receptor beta chains from one sample, sequenced in a study of blood T cell repertoires in COVID-19. Sequenced by immunoSEQ multiplex PCR; TCRdb stores in-frame clones only, minus some. The sample lists a few hundred thousand clones, roughly 87% occurring once. The material sequenced was peripheral blood. The receptor set was obtained from a man in his fifties or sixties with active or convalescent COVID-19. CDR3s include the opening cysteine and the closing phenylalanine or tryptophan. The size field is filled for only some rows; it gives once, few, many or a size class.

NA	TRBV12-3/TRBV12-4	TRBJ2-5	CASSSGQETQYF
once	TRBV7-2	TRBJ2-1	CASSLLAGGLYEQFF
NA	TRBV6-1	TRBJ1-1	CASSEMTGYTEAFF
NA	TRBV30	TRBJ2-3	CAWSVRRAQYF
NA	TRBV27	TRBJ1-5	CASSLSLGLQPQHF
few	TRBV6-4	TRBJ1-1	CASSDEGAGGTEAFF
NA	TRBV25-1	TRBJ2-5	CASSDNRVGGETQYF
few	TRBV10-3	TRBJ1-5	CAISGGINQPQHF
once	TRBV5-5	TRBJ2-2	CASSLAVPGQSNTGELFF
NA	TRBV2	TRBJ2-7	CASSRRTTAFEYF
NA	TRBV7-9	TRBJ2-5	CASSPRTSGQETQYF
few	TRBV28	TRBJ1-1	CASSLGSSNTEAFF
NA	TRBV19	TRBJ1-5	CASSIWAGGVQPQHF
NA	TRBV19	TRBJ2-3	CASSPGTGTGGVDTQYF
NA	TRBV28	TRBJ2-2	CASRTSLRGVTGELFF
NA	TRBV5-1	TRBJ2-5	CASSLSGGARETQYF
NA	TRBV6-6	TRBJ2-7	CASSYPTGLPFYEQYF
few	TRBV15	TRBJ2-5	CATSRVARETQYF
NA	TRBV18	TRBJ1-5	CASSLGRDRINQPQHF
NA	TRBV2	TRBJ1-1	CASRRQTGRNTEAFF
few	TRBV5-1	TRBJ2-7	CASSRTGSGEQYF
NA	TRBV28	TRBJ2-3	CASSPYTSDYTDTQYF
few	TRBV5-4	TRBJ1-1	CASSAGQATTEAFF
few	TRBV11-3	TRBJ1-1	CASSLGQGHEAFF
NA	TRBV4-2	TRBJ2-1	CASSQGQGASEQFF
NA	TRBV15	TRBJ2-7	CATSRDPSPGTYEQYF
NA	TRBV19	TRBJ1-6	CASRGSSYNSPLHF
NA	TRBV9	TRBJ2-3	CASSPPERGPLTDTQYF
NA	TRBV19	TRBJ2-7	CASTRQGSGEQYF
NA	TRBV10-2	TRBJ2-7	CASSGTSGSYEQYF
NA	TRBV6-1	TRBJ1-3	CASSDGGYGNTIYF
NA	TRBV6-5	TRBJ1-2	CASSNIDGYGYTF
NA	TRBV7-3	TRBJ1-2	CASSPDSYNYGYTF
NA	TRBV4-3	TRBJ1-3	CASSQDPRQGRSGNTIYF
NA	TRBV6-1	TRBJ1-6	CASSEGPAPDSPLHF
NA	TRBV18	TRBJ1-5	CASSPYSKGVQPQHF
NA	TRBV27	TRBJ2-7	CASSLSRREGLYEQYF
NA	TRBV18	TRBJ2-1	CASSPTKSSYNEQFF
NA	TRBV19	TRBJ2-6	CASSNVQEVIGANVLTF
few	TRBV5-6	TRBJ1-5	CASSLWPRLHGNQPQHF
NA	TRBV18	TRBJ1-1	CASSPGGNTEAFF